These 27 T cell receptor beta chains originate from one sample sequenced in a study of identical twins. MiXCR, run by TCRdb on the 5' RACE reads, gives a single entry per CDR3 protein. The sample lists 150,000 or so distinct CDR3 sequences; approximately 3.5% were seen once. Sequenced input: memory T cells sorted from blood. These receptor sequences come from a young man in good health.

Ten or more counts support this clonotype. J is TRBJ2-7 and V is TRBV18; D is uncertain. Germline lookup yields CDR1 KGHSH and CDR2 LQKENI. The CDR3 sequence is 14 residues long. Trimming removed 4 bases from V and 1 base from J, with 11 bases in between. CDR3 in amino acids: CASSQDTGSYEQYF. The CDR3, as DNA: TGTGCCAGCTCACAGGATACGGGTTCCTACGAGCAGTACTTC. Supplemented by reference TRBV18 and TRBJ2-7, the full variable domain reads NAGVMQNPRHLVRRRGQEARLRCSPMKGHSHVYWYRQLPEEGLKFMVYLQKENIIDESGMPKERFSAEFPKEGPSILRIQQVVRGDSAAYFCASSQDTGSYEQYFGPGTRLTVT.

This clonotype was seen a handful of times. This sequence joins TRBV30 and TRBJ1-1, with D perhaps matching TRBD1 (5 bases). V was clipped by 3 bases and J by 11 bases, with 13 bases between them. Germline-derived CDR1 and CDR2 are GTSNPN and SVGIG (reference sequence). The CDR3 has 11 amino acids. CDR3 region: CAWREGHKAFF. The CDR3 coding sequence is TGTGCCTGGAGAGAGGGGCATAAGGCTTTCTTT.

This clonotype occurred many times. This chain joins TRBV11-2 and TRBJ1-1, with no clear D. This CDR3 comprises 12 residues. The V gene's germline CDR1 is SGHAT and CDR2 FQNNGV. V was shortened by 5 bases and J by 3 bases, with 7 bases between the two germline ends. The CDR3 DNA reads as TGTGCCAGCAGCGCAGGATACACTGAAGCTTTCTTT. Translation gives CASSAGYTEAFF. Supplemented by reference TRBV11-2 and TRBJ1-1, the full variable domain reads EAGVAQSPRYKIIEKRQSVAFWCNPISGHATLYWYQQILGQGPKLLIQFQNNGVVDDSQLPKDRFSAERLKGVDSTLKIQPAKLEDSAVYLCASSAGYTEAFFGQGTRLTVV.

This clonotype came up many times. The chain has TRBV20-1 and TRBJ2-3; D unclear. Trimming took 0 bases from V and 1 from J, leaving 8 bases between them. CDR3 length equals 14 residues. The germline CDR1 and CDR2 sequences are DFQATT and SNEGSKA (reference sequence). CDR3 in amino acids: CSARDSGGTDTQYF. The CDR3 DNA is TGCAGTGCTAGAGATTCGGGTGGCACAGATACGCAGTATTTT.

Many counts were recorded for this clonotype. CDR3 sequence: CASSPVVGDYEQYF. CDR3 nucleotide sequence: TGTGCCAGCAGCCCGGTAGTGGGAGACTACGAGCAGTACTTC. The genes are TRBV5-6 and TRBJ2-7, with D maybe TRBD2 (5 bases). Germline-derived CDR1 and CDR2 are SGHDT and YYEEEE. The CDR3 contains 14 residues. Trimming took off 4 bases at V and 3 bases at J, with 14 bases between the two ends. Variable domain in full (rest from reference TRBV5-6 and TRBJ2-7): DAGVTQSPTHLIKTRGQQVTLRCSPKSGHDTVSWYQQALGQGPQFIFQYYEEEERQRGNFPDRFSGHQFPNYSSELNVNALLLGDSALYLCASSPVVGDYEQYFGPGTRLTVT.

The sample holds many counts of this clonotype. V is TRBV20-1 and J is TRBJ2-3; the D gene is possibly TRBD2 (6 bases). Trimming shortened V by 6 bases and J by 5 bases, and 18 bases separated the two germline ends. Germline V gene lookup returns CDR1 DFQATT and CDR2 SNEGSKA (reference sequence). The CDR3 sequence is 14 residues long. The CDR3 spells CSAPPGTHRDTQYF. The CDR3 DNA follows: TGCAGTGCCCCCCCCGGGACTCACAGAGATACGCAGTATTTT.

This clonotype was seen at least ten times. V is TRBV20-1 and J is TRBJ2-3, with 9 bases that match TRBD2. The CDR3 contains 19 residues. Germline lookup yields CDR1 DFQATT and CDR2 SNEGSKA (reference sequence). V lost 0 bases and J lost 4; bases outside the gene matches: 17. The CDR3 region has the DNA TGCAGTGCTAGAGATAAGGGGACAGCGGGAGGTCGCACCTCAGATACGCAGTATTTT. It encodes CSARDKGTAGGRTSDTQYF.

This clonotype was detected ten times or more. The chain employs TRBV20-1 and TRBJ2-5; unclear D gene. CDR1 DFQATT and CDR2 SNEGSKA come from the germline V gene (reference sequence). V dropped 5 bases and J dropped 5 bases, with 12 bases sitting between them. The CDR3 is 12 residues long. The CDR3 DNA reads as TGCAGTGCTCCGTGGTTCCAGGAGACCCAGTACTTC. This encodes CSAPWFQETQYF.

This clonotype was recorded at least ten times. J is TRBJ2-2 and V is TRBV7-9; D remains unclear. The germline CDR1 and CDR2 sequences are SEHNR and FQNEAQ (reference sequence). V was clipped by 6 bases and J by 1 base, with 6 bases between them. The length of the CDR3 is 13 residues. For the CDR3, the DNA is TGTGCCAGCAGGTCTAAGAACACCGGGGAGCTGTTTTTT. This translates into CASRSKNTGELFF.

This clonotype was counted ten times or more. The chain uses TRBV30 and TRBJ2-4; 9 nucleotides align to TRBD1. V trimming: 6 bases; J trimming: 6 bases; junction bases outside the gene matches: 9. Germline V gives CDR1 GTSNPN, CDR2 SVGIG (reference sequence). This CDR3 comprises 14 residues. In DNA, the CDR3 is TGTGCCTGTCGGACAGGGGCGACGGGAAACATTCAGTACTTC. Translation: CACRTGATGNIQYF.

This clonotype occurred many times. The rearrangement links TRBV16 to TRBJ2-7, with D perhaps assigned TRBD1 or TRBD2 (6 bases each). The CDR3 loop spans 13 amino acids. Germline V CDR1 and CDR2: KGHSY, FQNENV. V gave up 2 bases and J gave up 7 bases, with 12 bases separating them. The CDR3 nucleotides read TGTGCCAGCAGCCAAATTGGGGGGCAAGAGCAGTACTTC. It translates to CASSQIGGQEQYF.

This clonotype was observed at least ten times. The rearrangement links TRBV10-3 to TRBJ1-1; D unresolved. The CDR3 totals 13 residues. Trimming stripped 6 bases from V and 1 base from J, with 9 bases between. Germline loops: CDR1 ENHRY, CDR2 SYGVKD. CDR3 sequence reads: CAIRPTENTEAFF. The CDR3, as DNA: TGTGCCATCAGACCGACGGAGAACACTGAAGCTTTCTTT.

This clonotype was seen ten or more times. The chain uses TRBV24-1 and TRBJ2-2; perhaps TRBD1 as D (5 bases). The V gene lost 4 bases and the J gene lost 0 bases, with 17 bases spanning the gap. Per germline, CDR1 KGHDR and CDR2 SFDVKD. The CDR3 is made up of 18 amino acids. The CDR3 protein is CATSDFQGDQANTGELFF. The CDR3 nucleotides are TGTGCCACCAGTGACTTTCAGGGTGACCAAGCGAACACCGGGGAGCTGTTTTTT.

This clonotype was seen repeatedly, ten times or more. V and J are TRBV9 and TRBJ2-1; D uncertain. V was pared by 0 bases and J by 12 bases, with 19 bases between. The CDR3 runs 15 residues. Germline loops: CDR1 SGDLS, CDR2 YYNGEE. CDR3 sequence reads: CASSVASAPEYAQFF. In DNA, the CDR3 is TGTGCCAGCAGCGTAGCCAGCGCCCCCGAGTATGCGCAGTTCTTC.

This clonotype was picked up many times. The chain combines TRBV20-1 with TRBJ2-7, with D possibly called TRBD1 or TRBD2 (6 bases each). The CDR3 length is 13 residues. Germline assignment: CDR1 DFQATT and CDR2 SNEGSKA (reference sequence). Trimming stripped 6 bases from V and 3 bases from J, with 15 bases between. The CDR3 DNA follows: TGCAGTGCGAGGAGGGGGAATTACTACGAGCAGTACTTC. This gives the protein CSARRGNYYEQYF.

This clonotype was seen at least ten times. The gene calls are TRBV12-3 or TRBV12-4 and TRBJ2-2; D possibly matches TRBD1 or TRBD2 (5 bases each). CDR3 size: 14 residues. Trimming removed 6 bases at V and 1 base at J, with 9 bases between. CDR3 region: CASRGGQNTGELFF. The CDR3 region has the DNA TGTGCCAGCAGAGGAGGACAGAACACCGGGGAGCTGTTTTTT.

This clonotype has ten or more counts. The chain joins TRBV3-1 to TRBJ2-1; D is unclear. This CDR3 spans 11 amino acids. V shed 1 base and J shed 12 bases, with 7 bases lying between them. The germline CDR1 and CDR2 sequences are LGHDT and YNNKEL (reference sequence). This CDR3 is CASSQVDSQFF. DNA of the CDR3: TGTGCCAGCAGCCAAGTCGATTCGCAGTTCTTC.

In this sample, this clonotype turned up a few times. This chain joins TRBV19 and TRBJ2-4; tentatively, D is TRBD1 (6 bases). The germline CDR1 and CDR2 sequences are LNHDA and SQIVND (reference sequence). V lost 4 bases and J lost 7, with 14 bases in between. The length of the CDR3 is 14 residues. CDR3 sequence: CASSTQGPPNIQYF. The CDR3 nucleotides are TGTGCCAGTAGTACACAGGGACCCCCCAACATTCAGTACTTC.

The chain couples TRBV12-5 to TRBJ2-4; possible D gene TRBD2, 6 bases. This CDR3 is built from 16 residues. Per germline, CDR1 LGHNT and CDR2 FRNRAP. Trimming stripped 0 bases from V and 8 bases from J, with 17 bases between. The CDR3 DNA reads as TGTGCTAGTGGTTTGGTAATTCAGGAGGGATCGGACATTCAGTACTTC. It yields the protein CASGLVIQEGSDIQYF. Using reference TRBV12-5 and TRBJ2-4 for the parts outside the CDR3, the full variable domain is DARVTQTPRHKVTEMGQEVTMRCQPILGHNTVFWYRQTMMQGLELLAYFRNRAPLDDSGMPKDRFSAEMPDATLATLKIQPSEPRDSAVYFCASGLVIQEGSDIQYFGAGTRLSVL.

There are a few counts of this clonotype. J is TRBJ1-2 and V is TRBV29-1; 10 nucleotides align to TRBD1. Unmatched junction bases numbered 10, after V lost 6 bases and J lost 3 bases. This CDR3 is 15 amino acids long. Germline CDR1 is SQVTM and CDR2 is ANQGSEA. DNA of the CDR3: TGCAGCGTGCAAACGACAGGGGGCGCTGACTATGGCTACACCTTC. Translated: CSVQTTGGADYGYTF. The full variable domain, rest sourced from reference TRBV29-1 and TRBJ1-2, is SAVISQKPSRDICQRGTSLTIQCQVDSQVTMMFWYRQQPGQSLTLIATANQGSEATYESGFVIDKFPISRPNLTFSTLTVSNMSPEDSSIYLCSVQTTGGADYGYTFGSGTRLTVV.

This clonotype was picked up many times. V gene TRBV13 combines with J gene TRBJ2-5; tentatively, D is TRBD2 (5 bases). CDR1 PRHDT and CDR2 FYEKMQ come from the germline V gene (reference sequence). The V end lost 1 base, the J end lost 2 bases, and 8 bases lay between the germline ends. The CDR3 consists of 14 residues. CDR3 in amino acids: CASSLVRTQETQYF. DNA for the CDR3: TGTGCCAGCAGCTTAGTACGGACTCAAGAGACCCAGTACTTC.

This clonotype showed up many times. The genes are TRBV12-3 or TRBV12-4 and TRBJ1-5; maybe TRBD1 (5 bases). The ends were cut back, 5 bases at V and 0 bases at J, with 8 bases in the middle. This CDR3 spans 14 amino acids. In DNA, the CDR3 is TGTGCCAGCAGTGACAGTTATAGCAATCAGCCCCAGCATTTT. Its translation is CASSDSYSNQPQHF.

The sample holds many counts of this clonotype. The genes are TRBV28 and TRBJ1-2, with D tentatively TRBD1 (5 bases). This CDR3 has 16 amino acids. V lost 5 bases and J 3 bases, leaving 19 bases between the germline ends. Germline assignment: CDR1 MDHEN and CDR2 SYDVKM. This CDR3 is CASSPTPGGTHYGYTF. CDR3 DNA: TGTGCCAGCAGTCCTACCCCCGGAGGGACCCACTATGGCTACACCTTC.

The V call is TRBV5-1, the J call TRBJ2-1, with no clear D. The germline gives CDR1 SGHRS, CDR2 YFSETQ. The CDR3 has 13 amino acids. Trimming left V 4 bases short and J 8 bases short, with 13 bases between. The DNA for the CDR3 is TGCGCCAGCAGCAGGGCCGTTCCCGATGAGCAGTTCTTC. Residues: CASSRAVPDEQFF.

This clonotype was counted ten times or more. This rearrangement joins TRBV9 to TRBJ1-1, with D possibly being TRBD1 (6 bases). This CDR3 is 14 amino acids long. The germline gives CDR1 SGDLS, CDR2 YYNGEE. The V end lost 0 bases, the J end lost 4 bases, and 10 bases lay between the germline ends. The CDR3 protein is CASSVATGSTEAFF. For the CDR3, the DNA is TGTGCCAGCAGCGTAGCTACAGGGTCCACTGAAGCTTTCTTT. Using reference TRBV9 and TRBJ1-1 for the parts outside the CDR3, the full variable domain is DSGVTQTPKHLITATGQRVTLRCSPRSGDLSVYWYQQSLDQGLQFLIQYYNGEERAKGNILERFSAQQFPDLHSELNLSSLELGDSALYFCASSVATGSTEAFFGQGTRLTVV.

This clonotype was counted a few times. This chain joins TRBV5-1 and TRBJ2-5; D perhaps matches TRBD2 (6 bases). Trimming removed 4 bases at V and 5 bases at J, with 15 bases between. CDR1 SGHRS and CDR2 YFSETQ come from the germline V gene. The CDR3 loop spans 14 amino acids. The CDR3 sequence is CASSTGLWGETQYF. CDR3 in DNA: TGCGCCAGCAGCACGGGACTCTGGGGGGAGACCCAGTACTTC. The full variable domain, its missing parts supplied by reference TRBV5-1 and TRBJ2-5, is KAGVTQTPRYLIKTRGQQVTLSCSPISGHRSVSWYQQTPGQGLQFLFEYFSETQRNKGNFPGRFSGRQFSNSRSEMNVSTLELGDSALYLCASSTGLWGETQYFGPGTRLLVL.

The sample holds many counts of this clonotype. This chain uses TRBV15 with TRBJ2-1; the match to TRBD2 covers 9 bases. The germline gives CDR1 LNHNV, CDR2 YYDKDF (reference sequence). Trimming took 8 bases from V and 3 from J; bases not matched to a gene: 5. The CDR3 loop spans 14 amino acids. The CDR3 protein is CATQRGGDYNEQFF. The CDR3 DNA sequence: TGTGCCACCCAGCGCGGGGGGGACTACAATGAGCAGTTCTTC. The full variable domain, its missing parts supplied by reference TRBV15 and TRBJ2-1, is DAMVIQNPRYQVTQFGKPVTLSCSQTLNHNVMYWYQQKSSQAPKLLFHYYDKDFNNEADTPDNFQSRRPNTSFCFLDIRSPGLGDTAMYLCATQRGGDYNEQFFGPGTRLTVL.